A selection of T cell receptor beta chains follows, all from one sample in a study of cytomegalovirus exposure and HLA in healthy donors. Clones were read by immunoSEQ multiplex PCR, and TCRdb kept only the in-frame ones, dropping some. The data hold about 170,000 clones, with about 86% observed a single time. Sequencing was done on a sample of PBMCs. Source of these receptors: a young woman in good health and CMV-seronegative. CDR3s include the opening cysteine and the closing phenylalanine or tryptophan. The D gene is left open where the match is weak. Size is stated for part of the rows, as once, few or many counts, or as a class when the clone is expanded.

D gene | J gene | V gene | clone size | CDR3 protein | CDR3 DNA
- | TRBJ1-6 | TRBV19 | - | CASNLKKGVYNSPLHF | TGTGCCAGTAATCTTAAGAAAGGAGTCTATAATTCACCCCTCCACTTT
TRBD2 | TRBJ2-1 | TRBV2 | - | CASQSGGGRDEQFF | TGTGCCAGCCAGAGCGGGGGGGGCCGCGATGAGCAGTTCTTC
- | TRBJ1-5 | TRBV4-3 | - | CASSQEAGRDQPQHF | TGCGCCAGCAGCCAAGAGGCAGGGAGGGATCAGCCCCAGCATTTT
TRBD1 | TRBJ1-4 | TRBV9 | few | CASSVEFGTGGNEKLFF | TGTGCCAGCAGCGTAGAGTTTGGGACAGGGGGTAATGAAAAACTGTTTTTT
- | TRBJ1-1 | TRBV10-3 | - | CAISEGLGGLGTEAFF | TGTGCCATCAGTGAAGGTTTGGGGGGATTGGGCACTGAAGCTTTCTTT
- | TRBJ2-7 | TRBV18 | few | CASSPQRVGGEQYF | TGTGCCAGCTCACCTCAGAGGGTGGGGGGCGAGCAGTACTTC
- | TRBJ1-4 | TRBV29-1 | once | CSVEARTVPEEKLFF | TGCAGCGTTGAAGCCCGGACTGTACCAGAGGAAAAACTGTTTTTT
TRBD1 | TRBJ2-3 | TRBV7-9 | - | CASSYAGGGTDTQYF | TGTGCCAGCAGCTATGCAGGGGGCGGCACAGATACGCAGTATTTT
TRBD1 | TRBJ1-6 | TRBV6-5 | once | CASSYGTGENSPLHF | TGTGCCAGCAGTTACGGGACAGGGGAAAATTCACCCCTCCACTTT
TRBD1 | TRBJ1-1 | TRBV5-1 | - | CASSLIQGAPGTEAFF | TGCGCCAGCAGCTTGATACAGGGGGCCCCAGGCACTGAAGCTTTCTTT